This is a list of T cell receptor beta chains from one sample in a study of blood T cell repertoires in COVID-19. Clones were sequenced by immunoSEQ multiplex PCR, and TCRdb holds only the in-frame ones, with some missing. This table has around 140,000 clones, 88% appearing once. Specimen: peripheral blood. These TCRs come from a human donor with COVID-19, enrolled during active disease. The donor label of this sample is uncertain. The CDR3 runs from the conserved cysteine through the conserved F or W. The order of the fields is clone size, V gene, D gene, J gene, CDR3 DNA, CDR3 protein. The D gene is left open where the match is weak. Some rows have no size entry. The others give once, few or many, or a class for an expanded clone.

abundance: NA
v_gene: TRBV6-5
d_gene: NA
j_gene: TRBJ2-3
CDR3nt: TGTGCCAGCAGTCCGGACATACTGGATACGCAGTATTTT
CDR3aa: CASSPDILDTQYF

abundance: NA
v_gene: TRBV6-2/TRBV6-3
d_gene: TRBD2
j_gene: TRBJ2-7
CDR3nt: TGTGCCAGCACCCCGGGGGGGGTTATCTACGAGCAGTACTTC
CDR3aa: CASTPGGVIYEQYF

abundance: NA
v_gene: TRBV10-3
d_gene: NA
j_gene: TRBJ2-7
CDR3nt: TGTGCCACCGGACACCACTACGAGCAGTACTTC
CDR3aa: CATGHHYEQYF

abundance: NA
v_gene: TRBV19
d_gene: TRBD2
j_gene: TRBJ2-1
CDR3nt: TGTGCCAGTACGGGACTAGCGGGACTCAATGAGCAGTTCTTC
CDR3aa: CASTGLAGLNEQFF

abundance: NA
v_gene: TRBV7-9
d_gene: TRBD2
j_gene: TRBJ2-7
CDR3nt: TGTGCCAGCAGCGGAAACCCTAGCGGCTCCTCCTACGAGCAGTACTTC
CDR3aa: CASSGNPSGSSYEQYF

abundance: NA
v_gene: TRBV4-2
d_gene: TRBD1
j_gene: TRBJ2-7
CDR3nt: TGTGCCAGCAGCCAAGGTCATGGACAGGACTCCTACGAGCAGTACTTC
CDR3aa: CASSQGHGQDSYEQYF

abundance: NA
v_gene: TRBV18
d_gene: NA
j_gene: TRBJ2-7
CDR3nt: TGTGCCAGCTCACCAGCCAGGGTCGAGCAGTACTTC
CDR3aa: CASSPARVEQYF

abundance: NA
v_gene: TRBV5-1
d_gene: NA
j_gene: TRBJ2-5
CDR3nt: TGCGCCAGCAGCTTGGGGGCAGGGTCGGTAGAGACCCAGTACTTC
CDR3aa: CASSLGAGSVETQYF

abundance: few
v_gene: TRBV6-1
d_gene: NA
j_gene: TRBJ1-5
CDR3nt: TGTGCCAGCAGTGAAGCATCCGGCAGGGCCTATCAGCCCCAGCATTTT
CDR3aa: CASSEASGRAYQPQHF

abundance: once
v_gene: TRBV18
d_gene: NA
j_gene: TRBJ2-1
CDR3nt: TGTGCCAGCTCACCTAGCGAGAATGAGCAGTTCTTC
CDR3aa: CASSPSENEQFF

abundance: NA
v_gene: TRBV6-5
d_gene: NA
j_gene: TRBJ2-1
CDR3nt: TGTGCCAGCAGTTACTCGGGCAGAAATTCCTACAATGAGCAGTTCTTC
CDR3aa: CASSYSGRNSYNEQFF

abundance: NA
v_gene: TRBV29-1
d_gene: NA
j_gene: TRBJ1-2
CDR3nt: TGCAGCGTTGACAGGAAACCCTATGGCTACACCTTC
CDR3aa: CSVDRKPYGYTF

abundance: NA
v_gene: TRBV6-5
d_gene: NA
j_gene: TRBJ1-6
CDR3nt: TGTGCCAGCAGCCCGGGAGGGACGAATTCACCCCTCCACTTT
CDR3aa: CASSPGGTNSPLHF

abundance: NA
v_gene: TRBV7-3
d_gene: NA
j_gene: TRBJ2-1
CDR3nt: TGTGCCAGCAGCTTAAAGGGGCAGGGGCCCTACAATGAGCAGTTCTTC
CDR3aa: CASSLKGQGPYNEQFF

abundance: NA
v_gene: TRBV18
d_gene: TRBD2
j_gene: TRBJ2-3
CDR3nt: TGTGCCAGCTCGGGAGGGGCCTGGGAGACAGATACGCAGTATTTT
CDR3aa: CASSGGAWETDTQYF

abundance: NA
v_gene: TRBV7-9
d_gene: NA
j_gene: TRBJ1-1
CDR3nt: TGTGCCAGCAGCTTAGTCGGGGGTGAAGCTTTCTTT
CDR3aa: CASSLVGGEAFF

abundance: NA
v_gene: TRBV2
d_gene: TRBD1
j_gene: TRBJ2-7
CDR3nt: TGTGCCAGCAGCGAGGACAGGGCCGCAGGGGAGCAGTACTTC
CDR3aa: CASSEDRAAGEQYF

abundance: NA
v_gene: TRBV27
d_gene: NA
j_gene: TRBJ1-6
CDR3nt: TGTGCCAGCAGTTCCTACAGGACAGAAGATAATTCACCCCTCCACTTT
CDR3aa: CASSSYRTEDNSPLHF

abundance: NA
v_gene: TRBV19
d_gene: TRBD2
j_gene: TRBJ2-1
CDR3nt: TGTGCCAGTAGTCGAACTAGCGGGGGGTCCAATGAGCAGTTCTTC
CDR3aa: CASSRTSGGSNEQFF

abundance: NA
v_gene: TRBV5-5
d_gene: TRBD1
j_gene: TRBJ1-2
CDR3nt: TGTGCCAGCAGCTTGGAGCCAGGGGGAACCCTTCGTTATGGCTACACCTTC
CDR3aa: CASSLEPGGTLRYGYTF

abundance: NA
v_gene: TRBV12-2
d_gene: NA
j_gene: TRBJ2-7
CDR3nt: TGTGCAGCGTTAGCGGGGGAGTACTACGAGCAGTACTTC
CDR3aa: CAALAGEYYEQYF

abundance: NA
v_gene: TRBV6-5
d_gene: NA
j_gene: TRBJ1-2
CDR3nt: TGTGCCAGCGGGGGAGGGTATGGCTACACCTTC
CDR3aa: CASGGGYGYTF

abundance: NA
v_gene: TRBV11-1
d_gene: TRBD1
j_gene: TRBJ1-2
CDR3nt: TGTGCCAGCAGCCTCCCCGGGACAGAGGGCTACACCTTC
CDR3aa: CASSLPGTEGYTF

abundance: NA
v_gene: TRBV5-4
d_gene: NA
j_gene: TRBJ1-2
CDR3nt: TGTGCCAGCAGCTTGGCCGTCCGGGAGGGCTATGGCTACACCTTC
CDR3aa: CASSLAVREGYGYTF

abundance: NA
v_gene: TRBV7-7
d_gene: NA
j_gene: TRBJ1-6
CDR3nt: TGTGCCAGCAGCCCACGCCAGGGCGAACCCCTCCACTTT
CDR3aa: CASSPRQGEPLHF

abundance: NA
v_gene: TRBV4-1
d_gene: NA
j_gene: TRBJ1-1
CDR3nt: TGCGCCAGCAGCCAAGATAGAATAATTAACACTGAAGCTTTCTTT
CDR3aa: CASSQDRIINTEAFF

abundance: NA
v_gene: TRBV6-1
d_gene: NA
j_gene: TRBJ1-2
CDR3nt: TGTGCCAGCAGTGAATCAATGCTCGGGGGGAACTATGGCTACACCTTC
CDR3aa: CASSESMLGGNYGYTF

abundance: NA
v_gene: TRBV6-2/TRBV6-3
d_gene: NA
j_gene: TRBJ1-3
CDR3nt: TGTGCCAGCAGCCGTCCAGACTTCTCTGGAAACACCATATATTTT
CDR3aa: CASSRPDFSGNTIYF

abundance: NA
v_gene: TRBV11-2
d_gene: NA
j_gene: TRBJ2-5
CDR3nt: TGTGCCAGCAGCTTCCGTAATCCCTCGGGGGTCGGAGAGACCCAGTACTTC
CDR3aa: CASSFRNPSGVGETQYF

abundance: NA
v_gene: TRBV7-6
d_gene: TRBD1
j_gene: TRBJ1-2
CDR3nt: TGTGCCAGCAGCCTGGGACAGGGGGAAGTTAACTATGGCTACACCTTC
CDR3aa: CASSLGQGEVNYGYTF

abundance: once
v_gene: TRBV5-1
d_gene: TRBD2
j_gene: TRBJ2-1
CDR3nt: TGCGCCAGCAGGGATCTTCTAGCGGGCAAAGATGAGCAGTTCTTC
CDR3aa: CASRDLLAGKDEQFF

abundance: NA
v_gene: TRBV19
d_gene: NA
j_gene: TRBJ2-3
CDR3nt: TGTGCCAGTAGTATACGGGAAGGAAGCACAGATACGCAGTATTTT
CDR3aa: CASSIREGSTDTQYF

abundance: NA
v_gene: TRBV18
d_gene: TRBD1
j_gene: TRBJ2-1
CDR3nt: TGTGCCAGCTCACCCGGAGGGACAGGGTCCACTTTTGAGCAGTTCTTC
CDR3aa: CASSPGGTGSTFEQFF

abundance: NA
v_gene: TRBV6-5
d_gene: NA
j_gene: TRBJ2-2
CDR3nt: TGTGCCAGCAGCTTGGACATTTACACCGGGGAGCTGTTTTTT
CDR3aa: CASSLDIYTGELFF

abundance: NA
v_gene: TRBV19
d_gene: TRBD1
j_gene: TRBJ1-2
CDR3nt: TGTGCCACGGGCAGGGGGTATTATGGCTACACCTTC
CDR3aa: CATGRGYYGYTF

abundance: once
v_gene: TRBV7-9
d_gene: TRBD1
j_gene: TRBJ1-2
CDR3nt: TGTGCCAGCAGCCGGGACAGGGTGGACTATGGCTACACCTTC
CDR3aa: CASSRDRVDYGYTF

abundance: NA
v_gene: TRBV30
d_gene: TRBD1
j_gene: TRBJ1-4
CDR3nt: TGTGCCTGGAGTTCGGACAGGGGAAGCGGGGTGGCCGGAGCAACTAATGAAAAACTGTTTTTT
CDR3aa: CAWSSDRGSGVAGATNEKLFF

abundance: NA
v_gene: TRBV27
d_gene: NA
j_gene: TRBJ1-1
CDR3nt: TGTGCCAGCAGTTTAGCGGGCGTAAACACTGAAGCTTTCTTT
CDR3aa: CASSLAGVNTEAFF

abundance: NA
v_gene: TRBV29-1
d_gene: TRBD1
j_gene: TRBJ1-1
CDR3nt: TGCAGCGGGGGACAGGGGCGGGACACTGAAGCTTTCTTT
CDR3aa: CSGGQGRDTEAFF

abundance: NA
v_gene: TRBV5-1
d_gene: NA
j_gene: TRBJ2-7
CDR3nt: TGCGCCAGCAGCTTCGGACTGACGAGCTCCTACGAGCAGTACTTC
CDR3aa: CASSFGLTSSYEQYF

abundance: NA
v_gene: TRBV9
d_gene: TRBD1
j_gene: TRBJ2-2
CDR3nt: TGTGCCAGCAGCCTTCGACGGGGGACAGGGGACACCGGGGAGCTGTTTTTT
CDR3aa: CASSLRRGTGDTGELFF

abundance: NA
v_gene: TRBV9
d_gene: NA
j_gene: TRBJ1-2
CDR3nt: TGTGCCAGCAGCCAACACCGCGGCTACACCTTC
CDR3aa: CASSQHRGYTF

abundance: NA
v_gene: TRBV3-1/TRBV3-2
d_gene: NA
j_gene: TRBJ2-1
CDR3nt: TGTGCCAGCAGCCAAGCCCCGCTCAAAGACAGGCGGTTATCGAATGAGCAGTTCTTC
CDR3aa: CASSQAPLKDRRLSNEQFF

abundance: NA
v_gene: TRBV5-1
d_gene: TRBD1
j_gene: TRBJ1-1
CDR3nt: TGCGCCAGCTCCCATGGACAGGTCGCAAGTGAAGCTTTCTTT
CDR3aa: CASSHGQVASEAFF

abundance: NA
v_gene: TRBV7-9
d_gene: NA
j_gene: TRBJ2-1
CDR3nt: TGTGCCAGCAGCTGGAGAGGGTCGGGGTTTTACAATGAGCAGTTCTTC
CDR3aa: CASSWRGSGFYNEQFF

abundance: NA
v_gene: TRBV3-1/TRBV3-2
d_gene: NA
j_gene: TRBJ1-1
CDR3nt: TGTGCCAGCAGCCAAAGCCTTACAGAGAACACTGAAGCTTTCTTT
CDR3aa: CASSQSLTENTEAFF

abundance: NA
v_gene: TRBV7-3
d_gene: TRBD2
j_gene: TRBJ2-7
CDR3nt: TGTGCCAGCAGCGGGGGATCCCTTGGACTAGCGGGAGGGTTCGCCTACGAGCAGTACTTC
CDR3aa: CASSGGSLGLAGGFAYEQYF

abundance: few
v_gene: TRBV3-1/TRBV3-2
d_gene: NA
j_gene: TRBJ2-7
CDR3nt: TGTGCCAGCAGCCATACGCTCAGGGACAACTCCTACGAGCAGTACTTC
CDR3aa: CASSHTLRDNSYEQYF

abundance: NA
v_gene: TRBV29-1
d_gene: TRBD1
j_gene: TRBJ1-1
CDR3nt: TGCAGCGTTTCCAACCCAGGGGGTGACAGTTCCCTCAGGGACGAGGCCTTT
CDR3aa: CSVSNPGGDSSLRDEAF

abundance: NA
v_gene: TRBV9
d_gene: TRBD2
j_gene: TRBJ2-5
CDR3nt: TGTGCCAGCAGCGTGGGACTAGCGGGAGGCCGGGAGACCCAGTACTTC
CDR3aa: CASSVGLAGGRETQYF

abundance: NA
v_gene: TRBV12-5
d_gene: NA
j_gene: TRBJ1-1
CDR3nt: TGTGCTAGTGGTTTGGGCCAGACTATAAACACTGAAGCTTTCTTT
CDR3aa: CASGLGQTINTEAFF

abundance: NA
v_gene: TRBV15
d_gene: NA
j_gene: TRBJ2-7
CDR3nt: TGTGCGGCAGGGTTGAACTCCTACGAGCAGTACTTC
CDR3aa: CAAGLNSYEQYF

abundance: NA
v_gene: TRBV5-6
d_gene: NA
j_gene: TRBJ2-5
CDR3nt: TGTGCCAGCAGCTTGGCGGGGGTAGAGACCCAGTACTTC
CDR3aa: CASSLAGVETQYF

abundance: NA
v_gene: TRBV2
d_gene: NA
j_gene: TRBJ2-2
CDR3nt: TGTGTCAGTTCAAACACCGGGGAGCTGTTTTTT
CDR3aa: CVSSNTGELFF

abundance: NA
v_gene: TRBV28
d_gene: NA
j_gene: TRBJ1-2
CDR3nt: TGTGCCAGTGGGGAGTATGGCTACACCTTC
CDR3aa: CASGEYGYTF